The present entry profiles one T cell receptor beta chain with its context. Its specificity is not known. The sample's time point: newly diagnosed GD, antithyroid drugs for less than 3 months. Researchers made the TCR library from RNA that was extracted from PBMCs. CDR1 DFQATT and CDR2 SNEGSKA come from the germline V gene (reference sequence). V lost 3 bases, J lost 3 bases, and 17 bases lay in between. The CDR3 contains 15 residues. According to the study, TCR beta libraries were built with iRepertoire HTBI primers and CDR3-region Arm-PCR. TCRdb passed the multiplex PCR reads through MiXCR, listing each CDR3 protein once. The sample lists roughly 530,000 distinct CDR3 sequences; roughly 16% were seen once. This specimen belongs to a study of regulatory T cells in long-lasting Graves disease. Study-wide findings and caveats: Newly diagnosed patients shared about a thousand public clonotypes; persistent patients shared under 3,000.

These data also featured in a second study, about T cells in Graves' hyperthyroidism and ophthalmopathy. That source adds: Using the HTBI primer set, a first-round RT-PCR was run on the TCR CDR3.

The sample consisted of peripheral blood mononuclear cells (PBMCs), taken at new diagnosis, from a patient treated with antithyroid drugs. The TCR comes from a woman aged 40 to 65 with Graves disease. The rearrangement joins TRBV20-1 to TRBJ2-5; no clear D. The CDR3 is CSASRRWVIEETQYF. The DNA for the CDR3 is TGCAGTGCTAGTCGCCGGTGGGTTATAGAAGAGACCCAGTACTTC.